What follows is one T cell receptor (beta chain) and its context. This entry belongs to a study of blood T cell repertoires in COVID-19. This CDR3 comprises 13 residues. V gave up 7 bases and J gave up 1 base, with 9 bases separating them. The germline CDR1 and CDR2 sequences are MDHEN and SYDVKM. Authors' methods: Amplification from reference gene primers served as the basis for estimated nucleated cell counts. The protocol was immunoSEQ multiplex PCR, while the TCRdb copy is restricted to in-frame clones and leaves out a portion. V, J and clone size reflect that table, while D and trimming were determined from the DNA. The table records 130,000 to 150,000 clones, over 65% of them present only once.

The source of this sequence is a human donor in a cohort sampled during active COVID-19. Input material: peripheral blood. J is TRBJ2-3 and V is TRBV28; no definite D call. Here the CDR3 DNA reads TGTGCCAGCACGAATGTAGGCACAGATACGCAGTATTTT. Translation gives CASTNVGTDTQYF.